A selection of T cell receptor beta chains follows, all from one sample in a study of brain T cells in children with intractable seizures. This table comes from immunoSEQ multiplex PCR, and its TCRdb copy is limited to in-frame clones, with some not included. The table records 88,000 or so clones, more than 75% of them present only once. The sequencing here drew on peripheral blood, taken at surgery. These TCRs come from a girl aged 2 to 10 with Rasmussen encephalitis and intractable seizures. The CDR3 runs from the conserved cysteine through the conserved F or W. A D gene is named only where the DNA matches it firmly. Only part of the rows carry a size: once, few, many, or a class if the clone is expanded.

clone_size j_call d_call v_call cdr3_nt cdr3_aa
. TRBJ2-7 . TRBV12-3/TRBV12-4 TGTGCCAGCAGTTTAGACCGGCCCTACGAGCAGTACTTC CASSLDRPYEQYF
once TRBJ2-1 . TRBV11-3 TGTGCCAGCAGCTTAGTCCACTCCTACAATGAGCAGTTCTTC CASSLVHSYNEQFF
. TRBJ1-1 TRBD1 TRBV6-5 TGTGCCAGCGCGGGACAGGGCGGGCCGAACACTGAAGCTTTCTTT CASAGQGGPNTEAFF
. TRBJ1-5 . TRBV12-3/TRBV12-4 TGTGCCAGCAGTTTGAGGGGGGATCAGCCCCAGCATTTT CASSLRGDQPQHF
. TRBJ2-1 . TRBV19 TGTGCCAGTAGTATAGAGGGGGATAGTAGTGGTGAGCAGTTCTTC CASSIEGDSSGEQFF
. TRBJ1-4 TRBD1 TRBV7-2 TGTGCCAGCAGCTTAGGACGGGGACAGGGGCGTTATGAAAAACTGTTTTTT CASSLGRGQGRYEKLFF
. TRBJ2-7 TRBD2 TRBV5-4 TGTGCCAGCAGCCTGGGACTAGCGGGAGGACGTGAGCAGTACTTC CASSLGLAGGREQYF
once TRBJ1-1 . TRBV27 TGTGCCAGCAGTCCCCCCGGGGCAGCTGAAGCTTTCTTT CASSPPGAAEAFF
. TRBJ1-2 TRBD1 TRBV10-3 TGTGCCATCAGTGAGCCCGGGACAGGGCACGACGCAAACTATGGCTACACCTTC CAISEPGTGHDANYGYTF
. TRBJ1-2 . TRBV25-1 TGTGCCAGCAGTCCCAGACAACAGGGTAACTATGGCTACACCTTC CASSPRQQGNYGYTF
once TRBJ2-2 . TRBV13 TGTGCCAGCAGCTTACGGGGCGGGGAGCTGTTTTTT CASSLRGGELFF
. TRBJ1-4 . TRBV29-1 TGCAGCGTTGAAGATCGGTCTGACAAACTGTTTTTT CSVEDRSDKLFF
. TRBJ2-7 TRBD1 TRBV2 TGTGCCAGCATCGGTCCGGACAGGGGCTACGAGCAGTACTTC CASIGPDRGYEQYF
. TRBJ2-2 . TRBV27 TGTGCCAGCAGCCCTCAGTTTAAGGCCGGGGAGCTGTTTTTT CASSPQFKAGELFF
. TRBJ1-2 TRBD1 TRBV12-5 TGTGCTAGTGGTTTGGTACAAGGGACAGGGGGAACTGGCTACACCTTC CASGLVQGTGGTGYTF
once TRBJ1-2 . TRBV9 TGTGCCAGCAGCGTAGAGGGTGGGGGCTACACCTTC CASSVEGGGYTF
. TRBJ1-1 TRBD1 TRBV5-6 TGTGCCAGCACTCTCTTGGGACAGGGGGGGACTGAAGCTTTCTTT CASTLLGQGGTEAFF
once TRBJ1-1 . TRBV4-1 TGCGCCAGCAGCCAAGCGACGGGGAGAACTGAAGCTTTCTTT CASSQATGRTEAFF
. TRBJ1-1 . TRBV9 TGTGCCAGCAGCGTAAGCGGGATTCAAATGAACACTGAAGCTTTCTTT CASSVSGIQMNTEAFF
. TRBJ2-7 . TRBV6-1 TGTGCCAGCAGTGAAGTAGCGGCAGGGGTCCGGCACGAGCAGTACTTC CASSEVAAGVRHEQYF
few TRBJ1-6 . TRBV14 TGTGCCAGCAGCCAACACAGTTACAATTCACCCCTCCACTTT CASSQHSYNSPLHF
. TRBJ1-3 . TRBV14 TGTGCCAGCAGCCAAGATGCCTTTAGCAGTACGCCATTCTCTGGAAACACCATATATTTT CASSQDAFSSTPFSGNTIYF
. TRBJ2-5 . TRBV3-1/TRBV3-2 TGTGCCAGCAGCCAAGATTGGATAGAGACCCAGTACTTC CASSQDWIETQYF
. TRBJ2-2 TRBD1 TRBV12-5 TGTGCTAGTGGTTTGGGGGACAGGGCGGACACCGGGGAGCTGTTTTTT CASGLGDRADTGELFF
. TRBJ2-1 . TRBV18 TGTGCCAGCTCACCTTCCCTCCGGACGTCTTACAATGAGCAGTTCTTC CASSPSLRTSYNEQFF
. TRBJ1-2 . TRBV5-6 TGTGCCACCTCCACGCTAGGACGATCCAGCTATGGCTACACCTTC CATSTLGRSSYGYTF
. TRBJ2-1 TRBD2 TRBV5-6 TGTGCCAGCAGCTACCCTAGCGGGAGAGGGGTGAATGAGCAGTTCTTC CASSYPSGRGVNEQFF
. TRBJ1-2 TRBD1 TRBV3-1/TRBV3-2 TGTGCCAGCAGCCAGGGACAGGGAAGCTATGGCTACACCTTC CASSQGQGSYGYTF
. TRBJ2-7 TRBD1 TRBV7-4 TGTGCCAGCAGCTTAGACCGGGACAGTGTCACCTACGAGCAGTACTTC CASSLDRDSVTYEQYF
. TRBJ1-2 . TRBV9 TGTGCCAGCAGCCTGAGGGGAGGGGAAGGCTACACCTTC CASSLRGGEGYTF
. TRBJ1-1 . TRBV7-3 TGTGCCAGCAGCACCCGGGAGGGGACTGAAGCTTTCTTT CASSTREGTEAFF
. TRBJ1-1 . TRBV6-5 TGTGCCAGCTGGAGGGTGCTGAACACTGAAGCTTTCTTT CASWRVLNTEAFF
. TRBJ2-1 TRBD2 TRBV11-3 TGTGCCAGCAGCTTAGGGGCGGTTAGCGGGAGTGTTATCAATGAGCAGTTCTTC CASSLGAVSGSVINEQFF
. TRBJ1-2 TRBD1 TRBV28 TGTGCCAGCGGGGACAGGGGGCTCCATTATGGCTACACCTTC CASGDRGLHYGYTF
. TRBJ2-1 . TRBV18 TGTGCCAGCTCACCTCCTACCCCGAGCCCCTACAATGAGCAGTTCTTC CASSPPTPSPYNEQFF
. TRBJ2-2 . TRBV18 TGTGCCAGCTCACCGGGGGCGCAGGCGTCCGGGGAGCTGTTTTTT CASSPGAQASGELFF
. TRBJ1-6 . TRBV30 TGTGCCTGGAGTCTCTCGGGCCCGTCCTATAATTCACCCCTCCACTTT CAWSLSGPSYNSPLHF
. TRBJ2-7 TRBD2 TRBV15 TGTGCCACCAGCAGAGATAGCGGGAGTTTCAACGAGCAGTACTTC CATSRDSGSFNEQYF
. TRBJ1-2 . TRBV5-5 TGTGCCAGCAGCTTGATCCCAGGCTTACCAGCTAACTATGGCTACACCTTC CASSLIPGLPANYGYTF
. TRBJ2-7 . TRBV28 TGTGCCAGCTCCGGGACCGTATACGAGCAGTACTTC CASSGTVYEQYF
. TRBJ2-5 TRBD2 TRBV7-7 TGTGCCAGCAGCCTAGCGGGGGGGCGATCTGAGACCCAGTACTTC CASSLAGGRSETQYF
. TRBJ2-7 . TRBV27 TGTGCCAGCAGCGGTAGCTACGAGCAGTACTTC CASSGSYEQYF